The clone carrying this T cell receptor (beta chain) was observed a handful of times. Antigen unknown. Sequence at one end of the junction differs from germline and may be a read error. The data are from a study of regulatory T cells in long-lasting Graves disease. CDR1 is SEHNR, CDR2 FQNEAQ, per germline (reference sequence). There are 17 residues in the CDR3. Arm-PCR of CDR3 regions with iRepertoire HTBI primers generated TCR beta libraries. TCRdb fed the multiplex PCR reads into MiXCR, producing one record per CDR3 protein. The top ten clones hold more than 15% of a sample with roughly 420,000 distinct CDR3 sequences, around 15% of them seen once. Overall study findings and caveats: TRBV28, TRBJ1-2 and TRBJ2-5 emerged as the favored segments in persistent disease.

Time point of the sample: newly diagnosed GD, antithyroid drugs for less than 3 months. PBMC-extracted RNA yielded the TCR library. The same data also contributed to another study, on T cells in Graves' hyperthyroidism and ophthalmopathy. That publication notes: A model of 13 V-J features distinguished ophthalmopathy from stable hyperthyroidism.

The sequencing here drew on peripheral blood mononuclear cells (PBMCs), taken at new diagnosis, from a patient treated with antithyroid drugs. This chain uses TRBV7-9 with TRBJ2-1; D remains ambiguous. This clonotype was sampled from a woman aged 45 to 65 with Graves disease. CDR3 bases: TGTGCCAACAGCTTAGAGCCCGGCTGGTCTAGATACAATGAGCAGTTCTTC. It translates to CANSLEPGWSRYNEQFF.